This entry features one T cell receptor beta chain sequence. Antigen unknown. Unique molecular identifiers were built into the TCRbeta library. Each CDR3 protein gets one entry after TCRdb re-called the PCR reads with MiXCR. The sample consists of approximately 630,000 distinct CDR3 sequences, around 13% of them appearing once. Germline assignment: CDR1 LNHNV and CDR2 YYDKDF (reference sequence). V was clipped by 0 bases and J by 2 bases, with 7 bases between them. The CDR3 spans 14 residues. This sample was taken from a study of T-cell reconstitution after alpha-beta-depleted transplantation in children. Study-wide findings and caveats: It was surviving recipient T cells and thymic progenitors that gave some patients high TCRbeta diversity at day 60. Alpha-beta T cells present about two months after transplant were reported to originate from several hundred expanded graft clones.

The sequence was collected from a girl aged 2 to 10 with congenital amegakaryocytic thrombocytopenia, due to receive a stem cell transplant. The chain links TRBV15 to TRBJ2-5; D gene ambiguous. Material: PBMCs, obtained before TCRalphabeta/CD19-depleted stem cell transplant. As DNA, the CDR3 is TGTGCCACCAGCAGAGATAATTGGCAAGAGACCCAGTACTTC. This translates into CATSRDNWQETQYF.